One and the same sample provided the 21 T cell receptor beta chains below, sequenced in a study of T cell responses to AZD1222 COVID-19 vaccine. Assay used: immunoSEQ multiplex PCR; TCRdb lists only in-frame clones, some missing. This repertoire shows about 84,000 clones, about 90% found once; its top ten account for around 1.5%. This sample comprised peripheral blood, obtained on day 0 of AZD1222 vaccination. These receptors originate from an adult in good health.

The chain employs TRBV6-5 and TRBJ1-2; 8 nucleotides match TRBD1. This CDR3 has 15 residues. V shed 6 bases and J 8 bases; nucleotides not matched to a gene: 14. From germline, CDR1 is MNHEY and CDR2 SVGAGI. Here the CDR3 reads CASRTGGQRESGYTF. The CDR3 region has the DNA TGTGCCAGCAGAACAGGGGGACAGCGAGAGTCGGGCTACACCTTC.

This rearrangement joins TRBV11-2 to TRBJ2-1; a possible D gene is TRBD1 (5 bases). The ends were cut back, 5 bases at V and 4 bases at J, with 6 bases in the middle. Germline V CDR1 and CDR2: SGHAT, FQNNGV. This CDR3 is built from 12 residues. DNA of the CDR3: TGTGCCAGCAGCCCAGGGTACAATGAGCAGTTCTTC. It is translated as CASSPGYNEQFF.

V and J are TRBV19 and TRBJ2-7; unclear D gene. Germline lookup yields CDR1 LNHDA and CDR2 SQIVND (reference sequence). V was pared by 9 bases and J by 2 bases, with 14 bases between. The CDR3 contains 13 residues. CDR3 in DNA: TGTGCCAGGGGATTGTGGGAACCCTACGAGCAGTACTTC. Amino acids: CARGLWEPYEQYF.

This chain links TRBV6-2 or TRBV6-3 with TRBJ1-3; D remains ambiguous. The germline CDR1 and CDR2 sequences are MNHEY and SVGEGT. V was cut by 2 bases and J by 0 bases, with 11 bases left in between. This CDR3 contains 16 residues. CDR3 loop: CASSYRPARSGNTIYF. As DNA, the CDR3 is TGTGCCAGCAGTTACCGACCGGCCCGCTCTGGAAACACCATATATTTT.

In its sample, this clone was seen a few times. The chain recombines TRBV3-1 (or the pseudogene TRBV3-2) with TRBJ2-1; 7 bases are a match to TRBD1. Per germline, CDR1 LGHDT and CDR2 YNNKEL (reference sequence). With V trimmed by 3 bases and J by 1 base, 3 bases remained unmatched. The CDR3 sequence is 15 residues long. The CDR3, as DNA: TGTGCCAGCAGCCAGCCGGGACAGTCCTACAATGAGCAGTTCTTC. Protein: CASSQPGQSYNEQFF.

This clone has more than one count but fewer than ten. This chain uses TRBV30 with TRBJ1-2, with D perhaps matching TRBD1 (5 bases). The length of the CDR3 is 11 residues. Trimming took off 5 bases at V and 4 bases at J, with 8 bases between the two ends. From germline, CDR1 is GTSNPN and CDR2 SVGIG (reference sequence). The CDR3 loop is CAWAGGYGYTF. The CDR3 DNA is TGTGCCTGGGCCGGGGGCTATGGCTACACCTTC.

The J gene is TRBJ1-2, the V gene TRBV28; D not resolved. CDR3 length equals 14 residues. Trimming took off 4 bases at V and 4 bases at J, with 13 bases between the two ends. Per germline, CDR1 MDHEN and CDR2 SYDVKM. CDR3 sequence (DNA): TGTGCCAGCAGTTCGGACGGGAAGATCTATGGCTACACCTTC. Its protein is CASSSDGKIYGYTF.

The gene calls are TRBV4-3 and TRBJ1-3; no reliable D call. V lost 3 bases, J lost 0 bases, and 15 bases lay in between. There are 17 residues in the CDR3. Germline values: CDR1 LGHNA, CDR2 YSLEER. CDR3 nucleotides: TGCGCCAGCAGCCATCGCGGTGGACGCGACTCTGGAAACACCATATATTTT. Translated: CASSHRGGRDSGNTIYF.

This clone appeared a single time. V gene TRBV7-9 combines with J gene TRBJ1-1, with a weak D call TRBD1 (5 bases). Trimming removed 7 bases from V and 1 base from J, with 13 bases in between. Germline V CDR1 and CDR2: SEHNR, FQNEAQ (reference sequence). The CDR3 extends over 14 amino acids. This chain's CDR3 is CASTRPGTNTEAFF. The CDR3 DNA reads TGTGCCAGCACCAGACCAGGGACGAACACTGAAGCTTTCTTT.

The table lists this clone with a count of one. This chain links TRBV3-1 (or the pseudogene TRBV3-2) with TRBJ2-7; D unresolved. The V and J ends lost 0 bases and 6 bases respectively, with 9 bases between them. The CDR3 has 13 residues. Germline V gene lookup returns CDR1 LGHDT and CDR2 YNNKEL (reference sequence). In DNA, the CDR3 is TGTGCCAGCAGCCAAGACATCTCGGGCGAGCAGTACTTC. It codes for CASSQDISGEQYF.

The chain links TRBV5-1 to TRBJ1-1; the D is unclear. Germline V gene lookup returns CDR1 SGHRS and CDR2 YFSETQ. This CDR3 is 12 amino acids long. The ends were cut back, 4 bases at V and 1 base at J, with 5 bases in the middle. CDR3 sequence: CASSRGNTEAFF. The CDR3 DNA sequence: TGCGCCAGCAGCAGAGGGAACACTGAAGCTTTCTTT.

The chain links TRBV3-1 (or the pseudogene TRBV3-2) to TRBJ1-2; 7 nucleotides align to TRBD1. With V trimmed by 0 bases and J by 6 bases, 16 bases remained unmatched. The germline V gene has CDR1 LGHDT and CDR2 YNNKEL (reference sequence). The CDR3 has 18 amino acids. The CDR3 region is CASSQDPRQGGITNGYTF. DNA for the CDR3: TGTGCCAGCAGCCAAGATCCCCGACAGGGAGGGATAACTAATGGCTACACCTTC.

Remarks on this clone: This specimen includes other DNA sequences encoding the same CDR3. V is TRBV6-2 or TRBV6-3 and J is TRBJ2-7; 8 positions agree with TRBD2. This CDR3 comprises 15 residues. Germline CDR1 reads MNHEY; CDR2 reads SVGEGT. Trimming at V came to 4 bases and at J to 0 bases, leaving 5 bases not matched to a gene. CDR3 coding DNA: TGTGCCAGCAGTTCCAGCGGGGGCGGCTCCTACGAGCAGTACTTC. It specifies CASSSSGGGSYEQYF.

There are a few counts of this clone. The V gene is TRBV5-1, the J gene TRBJ2-3, with D perhaps matching TRBD2 (5 bases). CDR1 and CDR2 (germline): SGHRS, YFSETQ. Trimming cost V 3 bases and J 0 bases, with 20 bases left between them. This CDR3 has 18 residues. The CDR3 DNA follows: TGCGCCAGCAGCTCCTCGGCTGCGCGGGCCCTGAGCACAGATACGCAGTATTTT. Translated, it gives CASSSSAARALSTDTQYF.

The chain is built from TRBV18 and TRBJ2-7, with 7 bases fitting TRBD1. The CDR3 runs to 14 residues. V lost 3 bases and J lost 7; bases outside the gene matches: 9. CDR1 is KGHSH and CDR2 is LQKENI in the germline V gene. The CDR3 protein is CASSPVDRVLEQYF. CDR3 sequence (DNA): TGTGCCAGCTCACCGGTCGACAGGGTATTGGAGCAGTACTTC.

Of note for this clone: A junction end diverges from the germline sequence, so it may reflect a read error. CDR3 in amino acids: CASRQGGVNTGELFF. CDR3 in DNA: TGTGCCAGCAGACAAGGGGGGGTCAACACCGGGGAGCTGTTTTTT. The chain has TRBV3-1 (or the pseudogene TRBV3-2) and TRBJ2-2, with D perhaps TRBD2 (7 bases). The CDR3 is made up of 15 amino acids. From germline, CDR1 is LGHDT and CDR2 YNNKEL (reference sequence).

The gene calls are TRBV7-8 and TRBJ2-2; D perhaps matches TRBD2 (5 bases). Trimming shortened V by 5 bases and J by 7 bases, and 20 bases separated the two germline ends. The CDR3 consists of 16 residues. Germline CDR1 and CDR2: SGHVS and FQNEAQ. The CDR3 is CASSPLPVGVSGELFF. The CDR3 region has the DNA TGTGCCAGCAGCCCCCTGCCGGTGGGAGTAAGCGGGGAGCTGTTTTTT.

This chain joins TRBV18 and TRBJ1-3; TRBD1 is a possible D gene (6 bases). Germline V CDR1 and CDR2: KGHSH, LQKENI. The CDR3 is 16 amino acids. V lost 2 bases and J lost 1, with 12 bases in between. The CDR3 DNA reads as TGTGCCAGCTCACCAGCGGGACACAGATCTGGAAACACCATATATTTT. This gives the protein CASSPAGHRSGNTIYF. Looking up the rest from reference TRBV18 and TRBJ1-3 gives the full variable domain: NAGVMQNPRHLVRRRGQEARLRCSPMKGHSHVYWYRQLPEEGLKFMVYLQKENIIDESGMPKERFSAEFPKEGPSILRIQQVVRGDSAAYFCASSPAGHRSGNTIYFGEGSWLTVV.

The gene calls are TRBV7-3 and TRBJ1-1, with 9 bases identical to TRBD1. Germline V gene data show CDR1 as SGHTA and CDR2 as FQGTGA. This CDR3 is built from 14 residues. Unmatched junction bases numbered 5, after V lost 5 bases and J lost 4 bases. The CDR3 region is CASSRQGESTEAFF. The DNA of the CDR3 is TGTGCCAGCAGCCGACAGGGGGAGTCCACTGAAGCTTTCTTT.

V gene TRBV4-1 combines with J gene TRBJ1-2; TRBD1 matches 7 bases. The CDR3 is made up of 15 amino acids. V gave up 0 bases and J gave up 4 bases; unmatched junction bases: 5. Per germline, CDR1 MGHRA and CDR2 YSYEKL. The CDR3 DNA reads as TGCGCCAGCAGCCAAGATCGACAGGGTGGCTATGGCTACACCTTC. Its translation is CASSQDRQGGYGYTF.

V gene TRBV7-9 combines with J gene TRBJ2-4; TRBD1 matches 7 bases. V shed 5 bases and J 2 bases; nucleotides not matched to a gene: 6. The V gene's germline CDR1 is SEHNR and CDR2 FQNEAQ (reference sequence). CDR3 length: 15 residues. CDR3 sequence reads: CASSRTGETKNIQYF. The CDR3 nucleotides read TGTGCCAGCAGCCGAACAGGGGAAACCAAAAACATTCAGTACTTC. Drawing the rest from reference TRBV7-9 and TRBJ2-4, the complete variable domain is DTGVSQNPRHKITKRGQNVTFRCDPISEHNRLYWYRQTLGQGPEFLTYFQNEAQLEKSRLLSDRFSAERPKGSFSTLEIQRTEQGDSAMYLCASSRTGETKNIQYFGAGTRLSVL.